This T cell receptor beta chain comes out of a study of T-cell memory formation after mild COVID-19. The CDR3 is 15 amino acids. CDR1 and CDR2 (germline): LGHDT, YNNKEL (reference sequence). Trimming removed 6 bases from V and 5 bases from J; junction bases left unmatched: 12. Study-wide findings and caveats: Pre-infection memory contained some responding clones, which suggested that cross-reactive memory had joined. Clones shrinking from day 15 to 85 showed even CD4/CD8 mixes; later expanders tilted CD4+.

Comments on this clonotype: Its specificity is not known.

MiXCR was run by TCRdb on the 5' RACE reads, yielding one entry per CDR3 protein. This sample has some 110,000 distinct CDR3 sequences, with roughly an eighth found just once. The source of this sequence is an adult woman who had mild COVID-19 (a few samples of this study predate the infection). Cell type and time point are not known. The rearrangement uses TRBV3-1 and TRBJ2-7; 8 bases line up with TRBD1. The sample consisted of PBMCs or a T cell subset sorted from them (not recorded which). The CDR3 spells CASRPRDRGSNEQYF. The CDR3 bases are TGTGCCAGCAGACCTCGCGACAGGGGAAGCAACGAGCAGTACTTC.